Below are 23 T cell receptor beta chains sequenced from a single sample in a study of tumor and adjacent non-tumor tissue in lung cancer. The library came from three nested PCR rounds adapted from ARM-PCR protocols. From the multiplex PCR reads, TCRdb called clonotypes with MiXCR, one entry per CDR3 protein. The sample shows almost 75,000 distinct CDR3 sequences, less than 75% of them seen only once. RNA was extracted from bulk tissue without any cell sorting. This non-tumor lung sample came from over 3 cm beyond the tumor edge. Input material: distant non-tumor lung tissue. All receptors derive from a woman between 45 and 60 years old with non-small cell lung cancer.

Regarding this clonotype: A read error is likely, as this CDR3 ends without the conserved phenylalanine or tryptophan. This sequence joins TRBV10-3 and TRBJ2-1, with D unresolved. Germline loops: CDR1 ENHRY, CDR2 SYGVKD. CDR3 size: 11 residues. The CDR3 region has the DNA TGTGCCATAAGTGAGTCCGATGAGCAGTTCTCC. Residues: CAISESDEQFS.

Notes on this clonotype: At one end, the junction sequence differs from germline, possibly due to a read error. The chain has TRBV20-1 and TRBJ2-3; D is perhaps TRBD1 or TRBD2 (6 bases each). The CDR3 totals 17 residues. CDR1 and CDR2 (germline): DFQATT, SNEGSKA (reference sequence). The CDR3 loop is CSAGGGRQCDSTNTQYF. CDR3 sequence (DNA): TGCAGTGCTGGAGGGGGGAGGCAGTGCGATAGCACAAATACGCAGTATTTT.

The gene calls are TRBV6-5 and TRBJ1-3; D may be TRBD1 (6 bases). The CDR3 runs 16 residues. Germline-derived CDR1 and CDR2 are MNHEY and SVGAGI. Trimming shortened V by 9 bases and J by 3 bases, and 21 bases separated the two germline ends. This CDR3 reads CASSPSTGAGGNTIYF. CDR3 DNA sequence: TGTGCCAGTAGCCCTTCTACGGGGGCAGGTGGAAACACCATATATTTT.

J is TRBJ2-1 and V is TRBV29-1, with D tentatively TRBD1 or TRBD2 (5 bases each). Trimming removed 3 bases from V and 12 bases from J, with 24 bases in between. There are 15 residues in the CDR3. The germline V gene encodes CDR1 SQVTM and CDR2 ANQGSEA. The CDR3 loop is CSVEASRSHTGLQFF. DNA for the CDR3: TGCAGCGTTGAGGCTAGCAGGAGTCATACAGGTCTGCAGTTCTTC.

Comments on this clonotype: One end of the junction is discordant with germline, which a read error may explain. The chain combines TRBV4-1 with TRBJ2-5; D remains ambiguous. The CDR3 covers 16 residues. Germline V lookup: CDR1 MGHRA, CDR2 YSYEKL. The CDR3 spells CASSQAKRNDQETQYF. The CDR3 DNA reads as TGCGCCAGCAGCCAAGCCAAGAGGAACGACCAAGAGACTCAGTATTTC.

A remark on this clonotype: This could be a read error, since a much larger clone is one nucleotide away. This chain connects TRBV12-3 or TRBV12-4 to TRBJ1-1; 7 nucleotides agree with TRBD1. The CDR3 totals 14 residues. The CDR3 sequence is CPSSPRQGNAEAFF. The DNA for the CDR3 is TGTCCCAGCAGTCCGAGACAGGGAAACGCTGAAGCTTTCTTT.

This clonotype has a single count. The junction and the germline gene differ at one end; a read error may be behind it. The chain uses TRBV11-2 and TRBJ2-5; D is perhaps TRBD1 (5 bases). The CDR3 spans 14 residues. The V gene's germline CDR1 is SGHAT and CDR2 FQNNGV. CDR3 bases: TGTGCCAGTAGCTTTGTACAGGAACAAGGGACCCAGTACTTC. Translating gives CASSFVQEQGTQYF.

By its share, this clonotype is medium-sized. This chain links TRBV11-1 with TRBJ2-7; D gene ambiguous. The CDR3 consists of 15 residues. Germline assignment: CDR1 SGHAT and CDR2 FQDESV (reference sequence). The V end was cut by 5 bases, the J end by 9 bases, with 23 bases between. CDR3 loop: CASSGRIEMGVAQYF. The CDR3 nucleotides read TGTGCCAGCAGCGGAAGGATAGAAATGGGCGTCGCGCAGTACTTC.

The chain employs TRBV5-4 and TRBJ1-4, with a weak D call TRBD1 (6 bases). V lost 7 bases to trimming and J lost 5 bases, with 18 bases between them. The CDR3 runs to 15 residues. Germline CDR1 reads SGHNT; CDR2 reads YYREEE (reference sequence). Written as DNA, the CDR3 is TGTGCCAGCTCAACTAACAGGGACTTAAATGAAAAACTGTTTTTT. It codes for CASSTNRDLNEKLFF.

This clonotype has at least ten counts. The chain has TRBV4-1 and TRBJ2-7, with D possibly TRBD2 on 5 matching bases. Trimming removed 0 bases from V and 3 bases from J, with 12 bases in between. This CDR3 spans 15 amino acids. Germline V gene sequence: CDR1 MGHRA, CDR2 YSYEKL. CDR3: CASSQDPGSGYEQYF. CDR3 bases: TGCGCCAGCAGCCAAGATCCGGGGTCCGGCTACGAGCAGTACTTC.

This clonotype was seen a handful of times. V and J are TRBV5-1 and TRBJ2-5, with 7 positions matching TRBD1. Germline lookup yields CDR1 SGHRS and CDR2 YFSETQ. The CDR3 covers 14 residues. V trimming: 4 bases; J trimming: 1 base; junction bases outside the gene matches: 4. This chain's CDR3 is CASSADRFQETQYF. CDR3 DNA sequence: TGCGCCAGCAGCGCGGACAGGTTCCAAGAGACCCAGTACTTC.

This clonotype has only one observation. Without the conserved terminal phenylalanine or tryptophan, this CDR3 likely stems from a read error. The chain has TRBV11-2 and TRBJ2-1; D not certain. From germline, CDR1 is SGHAT and CDR2 FQNNGV. The CDR3 covers 16 residues. The CDR3: CVSSIYSSYAPNEQFI. DNA of the CDR3: TGTGTCAGCAGCATATACTCCAGCTATGCCCCCAATGAGCAGTTCATC.

This clonotype was seen a handful of times. It may be a read error: a sequence one base away is much more abundant. The genes are TRBV20-1 and TRBJ1-5; D ambiguous. This CDR3 region has 13 residues. Per germline, CDR1 DFQATT and CDR2 SNEGSKA (reference sequence). In nucleotides, the CDR3 is TGCAGTACTAGCCCTTCGGCCTACGAGCCCCAGCATTTT. Encoded protein: CSTSPSAYEPQHF.

Concerning this clonotype: A much bigger clone sits one base away, suggesting this may be a read error. V usage is TRBV20-1 and J usage is TRBJ1-2, with a possible D match to TRBD1 (6 bases). Deletions cut 6 bases from V and 4 bases from J, with 18 bases between. The CDR3 consists of 14 residues. Germline CDR1 DFQATT, CDR2 SNEGSKA (reference sequence). CDR3 loop: CSATRAGEGYGYTF. The CDR3 DNA reads TGCAGTGCCACCCGGGCAGGGGAGGGCTATGGCTACACCTTC.

About this clonotype: It may be a read error: a sequence one base away is much more abundant. J is TRBJ2-7 and V is TRBV20-1; TRBD1 might be the D (6 bases). From germline, CDR1 is DFQATT and CDR2 SNEGSKA (reference sequence). Trimming cost V 0 bases and J 7 bases, with 19 bases left between them. The CDR3 is made up of 15 amino acids. The CDR3 DNA reads TGCAGTGCTAGAGATGACAGGTCCCCCGCCAGGGAGCAGTACTTC. It encodes CSARDDRSPAREQYF.

The rearrangement uses TRBV6-1 and TRBJ2-7; D is ambiguous. The germline gives CDR1 MNHNS, CDR2 SASEGT. This CDR3 has 14 amino acids. V was trimmed by 7 bases and J by 8 bases, leaving 21 bases between them. The CDR3: CASKWGILLGKQYF. CDR3 bases: TGTGCCAGCAAATGGGGTATTTTGTTGGGCAAGCAGTACTTC.

Note on this clonotype: Since a much larger clone is just one base distant, this may be a read error. The chain has TRBV6-2 or TRBV6-3 and TRBJ2-4; D gene unclear. The CDR3 consists of 14 residues. V was pared by 5 bases and J by 6 bases, with 14 bases between. Germline V lookup: CDR1 MNHEY, CDR2 SVGEGT. The DNA of the CDR3 is TGTGCCAGCAGTCCGATAGGGCCGCGAAACATTCAGTACTTC. Protein sequence: CASSPIGPRNIQYF.

This clonotype has a count of ten or more. The chain joins TRBV20-1 to TRBJ2-1, with 11 bases matching TRBD2. This CDR3 has 14 residues. CDR1 DFQATT and CDR2 SNEGSKA come from the germline V gene (reference sequence). V gave up 4 bases and J gave up 7 bases; unmatched junction bases: 6. DNA for the CDR3: TGCAGTGCTATAGCGGGAGGGCTCGGGAATGAGCAGTTCTTC. It is translated as CSAIAGGLGNEQFF.

This clonotype was picked up one time. A read error is possible here, since a much larger clone lies one base away. Here the CDR3 DNA reads TGTGCCAGCAGTAGTGGTCTCGAGCAGTACTTC. This codes for CASSSGLEQYF. The rearrangement links TRBV6-5 to TRBJ2-7; D gene unclear. The ends were cut back, 5 bases at V and 6 bases at J, with 8 bases in the middle. This CDR3 comprises 11 residues. Germline V lookup: CDR1 MNHEY, CDR2 SVGAGI.

Points on this clonotype: At one end the junction does not follow the germline gene, possibly because of a read error. This chain links TRBV6-1 with TRBJ1-5; a weak D match, TRBD1 (5 bases). Looked up from germline, CDR1 is MNHNS and CDR2 is SASEGT. This CDR3 is built from 14 residues. CDR3 region: CANSATGFIQPQHF. For the CDR3, the DNA is TGTGCCAACAGTGCAACAGGCTTTATTCAGCCCCAGCATTTT.

For this clonotype: Germline and junction disagree at one end, which may indicate a read error. The chain carries TRBV20-1 and TRBJ2-7, with TRBD2 matching over 9 bases. This CDR3 has 16 residues. Germline V gene sequence: CDR1 DFQATT, CDR2 SNEGSKA (reference sequence). CDR3 nucleotide sequence: TGCAGTGCTGATGGGCAGGGGGGTAGCGGGAGCCGCGAGCAATACTTC. It codes for CSADGQGGSGSREQYF.

This clonotype was found once. Since a much larger clone is just one base distant, this may be a read error. CDR3: CASSLASRHNLGEQYF. CDR3 DNA sequence: TGCGCCAGCAGCTTGGCTTCAAGGCATAATCTGGGCGAGCAGTACTTC. The rearrangement joins TRBV5-1 to TRBJ2-7; no clear D gene. The germline V gene has CDR1 SGHRS and CDR2 YFSETQ. The CDR3 contains 16 residues. V lost 0 bases and J 6 bases, leaving 19 bases between the germline ends.

About this clonotype itself: One junction end disagrees with the germline gene, perhaps due to a read error. V usage is TRBV11-2 and J usage is TRBJ1-1; D remains ambiguous. The CDR3 runs 15 residues. Per germline, CDR1 SGHAT and CDR2 FQNNGV. This CDR3 is CATSSLTGLNTEAFF. The CDR3 coding sequence is TGTGCCACCAGCTCACTCACCGGGTTGAACACTGAAGCTTTCTTT.